The 21 T cell receptor beta chains in this list originate from one sample, sequenced in a study of blood T cell repertoires in COVID-19. Measured with immunoSEQ multiplex PCR; TCRdb has only the in-frame clones, and not every one. The top ten clones hold 5% of a sample with roughly 330,000 clones, 75% to 90% of them seen once. The sample taken for sequencing was PBMCs or T cells enriched from blood (not recorded which). These receptors were collected from a man under 40 who had recovered from COVID-19.

The rearrangement joins TRBV2 to TRBJ2-7; no reliable D call. This CDR3 is built from 13 residues. Germline-derived CDR1 and CDR2 are SNHLY and FYNNEI. Trimming left V 6 bases short and J 4 bases short, with 13 bases between. The DNA of the CDR3 is TGTGCCAGCAGGAGCAGGTTAATATACGAGCAGTACTTC. This encodes CASRSRLIYEQYF.

The genes are TRBV28 and TRBJ1-4; D perhaps matches TRBD1 (5 bases). Germline CDR1 is MDHEN and CDR2 is SYDVKM. The CDR3 extends over 14 amino acids. Trimming took off 5 bases at V and 4 bases at J, with 11 bases between the two ends. CDR3 DNA sequence: TGTGCCAGCAGTGGGTACAGGAGTAATGAAAAACTGTTTTTT. Amino acids: CASSGYRSNEKLFF.

The rearrangement joins TRBV7-7 to TRBJ2-1; TRBD1 is a possible D gene (5 bases). With 0 bases removed from V and 8 bases from J, the gap between germline ends came to 11 bases. The CDR3 is 14 residues long. Per the germline V gene, CDR1 is SSHAT and CDR2 is FNYEAQ (reference sequence). The CDR3 region has the DNA TGTGCCAGCAGCTTAGCGCAAGGGGTACATGAGCAGTTCTTC. It is translated as CASSLAQGVHEQFF.

The rearrangement uses TRBV7-9 and TRBJ2-3; 14 positions agree with TRBD2. The V segment lost 5 bases and the J segment 6 bases; nucleotides outside the gene matches: 7. The V gene's germline CDR1 is SEHNR and CDR2 FQNEAQ (reference sequence). The CDR3 has 16 residues. The CDR3 loop is CASSPRLAGGRDTQYF. The CDR3 DNA reads as TGTGCCAGCAGCCCCCGACTAGCGGGGGGGAGGGATACGCAGTATTTT.

The chain links TRBV2 to TRBJ2-1; D may be TRBD2 (7 bases). V was cut by 7 bases and J by 9 bases, with 16 bases left in between. Germline values: CDR1 SNHLY, CDR2 FYNNEI. CDR3 length equals 13 residues. CDR3 protein: CASMEGGLGEQFF. In DNA, the CDR3 is TGTGCCAGCATGGAGGGGGGGTTGGGTGAGCAGTTCTTC.

The J gene is TRBJ2-7, the V gene TRBV28, with TRBD1 matching over 7 bases. V lost 3 bases, J lost 1 base, and 6 bases stayed unmatched. Germline V gene sequence: CDR1 MDHEN, CDR2 SYDVKM. The CDR3 is made up of 15 amino acids. CDR3 loop: CASSLIGQVSYEQYF. The DNA for the CDR3 is TGTGCCAGCAGTTTGATCGGACAGGTATCCTACGAGCAGTACTTC.

This chain connects TRBV5-8 to TRBJ1-2; tentatively, D is TRBD1 (6 bases). V was cut by 0 bases and J by 4 bases, with 13 bases left in between. This CDR3 comprises 15 residues. Germline V gene data show CDR1 as SGHTS and CDR2 as YDEGEE. The CDR3 nucleotides read TGTGCCAGCAGCTTGGGGGCCAGGGGCCCCTATGGCTACACCTTC. It is translated as CASSLGARGPYGYTF.

About this clone: Lacking the conserved final phenylalanine or tryptophan, this CDR3 likely reflects a read error. The V and J genes are TRBV6-5 and TRBJ2-3; the match to TRBD2 covers 11 bases. This CDR3 region has 15 residues. With V trimmed by 6 bases and J by 6 bases, 8 bases remained unmatched. CDR1 is MNHEY, CDR2 SVGAGI, per germline. The CDR3 bases are TGTGCCAGCAGGCTAGCGGGGGGTCCCGGGGATACGCAGTATCTT. It is translated as CASRLAGGPGDTQYL.

The V gene is TRBV12-3 or TRBV12-4, the J gene TRBJ1-4; D is uncertain. Trimming took 6 bases from V and 4 from J, leaving 9 bases between them. The CDR3 runs to 13 residues. The DNA of the CDR3 is TGTGCCAGCAGCACCGGGATTAATGAAAAACTGTTTTTT. It is translated as CASSTGINEKLFF.

The J gene is TRBJ2-2, the V gene TRBV9; TRBD1 agrees at 9 bases. Germline V gives CDR1 SGDLS, CDR2 YYNGEE. The CDR3 consists of 14 residues. V trimming: 5 bases; J trimming: 5 bases; junction bases outside the gene matches: 4. CDR3 sequence: CASRTGGETGELFF. In nucleotides, the CDR3 is TGTGCCAGCAGAACAGGGGGCGAAACCGGGGAGCTGTTTTTT.

V gene TRBV2 combines with J gene TRBJ1-5; the D is unclear. V dropped 7 bases and J dropped 3 bases, with 25 bases sitting between them. Germline lookup yields CDR1 SNHLY and CDR2 FYNNEI. This CDR3 is built from 18 residues. CDR3 nucleotides: TGTGCCAGCACCGGAGCAGTAGAGGGAGGAGGTACCAATCAGCCCCAGCATTTT. Translated: CASTGAVEGGGTNQPQHF.

The count of this clone is one. J is TRBJ1-2 and V is TRBV28; tentatively, D is TRBD1 (6 bases). CDR3 size: 15 residues. Trimming cost V 1 base and J 3 bases, with 12 bases left between them. Germline values: CDR1 MDHEN, CDR2 SYDVKM. CDR3 sequence reads: CASSLLAGADYGYTF. CDR3 coding DNA: TGTGCCAGCAGTTTATTAGCGGGGGCTGACTATGGCTACACCTTC.

The chain links TRBV19 to TRBJ2-4; maybe TRBD2 (5 bases). Trimming removed 5 bases at V and 8 bases at J, with 13 bases between. Germline V gives CDR1 LNHDA, CDR2 SQIVND (reference sequence). The CDR3 contains 13 residues. CDR3 region: CASSPRLRDIQYF. CDR3 coding DNA: TGTGCCAGTAGTCCTCGACTGAGGGACATTCAGTACTTC.

This clone was picked up many times. The gene calls are TRBV11-2 and TRBJ1-2; TRBD1 agrees at 10 bases. The CDR3 is made up of 16 amino acids. Germline-derived CDR1 and CDR2 are SGHAT and FQNNGV. After removal of 7 bases from V and 7 bases from J, the junction contained 15 bases not matched to a gene. CDR3 in amino acids: CASTWGQGFTSGGYTF. The DNA for the CDR3 is TGTGCCAGCACCTGGGGACAGGGGTTTACTTCTGGTGGCTACACCTTC.

The chain combines TRBV30 with TRBJ2-5, with TRBD1 matching 9 bases. V was clipped by 3 bases and J by 5 bases; unmatched bases: 4. The CDR3 is made up of 13 amino acids. In germline, CDR1 is GTSNPN, CDR2 SVGIG (reference sequence). This CDR3 reads CAWRVQGAETQYF. The CDR3 DNA reads as TGTGCCTGGAGAGTACAGGGGGCCGAGACCCAGTACTTC. The full variable domain, its missing parts supplied by reference TRBV30 and TRBJ2-5, is SQTIHQWPATLVQPVGSPLSLECTVEGTSNPNLYWYRQAAGRGLQLLFYSVGIGQISSEVPQNLSASRPQDRQFILSSKKLLLSDSGFYLCAWRVQGAETQYFGPGTRLLVL.

This clone was observed once. The chain couples TRBV27 to TRBJ2-3; 12 positions agree with TRBD2. The CDR3 is 15 residues long. V was pared by 2 bases and J by 4 bases, with 1 base of the junction left unmatched. Germline-derived CDR1 and CDR2 are MNHEY and SMNVEV (reference sequence). DNA of the CDR3: TGTGCCAGCAGTTTACTAGCGGGGGGGGCAGATACGCAGTATTTT. Translating gives CASSLLAGGADTQYF.

The chain joins TRBV30 to TRBJ1-2, with D hard to call. The CDR3 spans 12 residues. V dropped 3 bases and J dropped 8 bases, with 13 bases sitting between them. Germline values: CDR1 GTSNPN, CDR2 SVGIG (reference sequence). CDR3 DNA sequence: TGTGCCTGGAGCAAAGTTAGAGGGGGCTACACCTTC. It translates to CAWSKVRGGYTF.

A few counts support this clone. This chain uses TRBV5-5 with TRBJ2-7; TRBD1 is a possible D gene (6 bases). The CDR3 is made up of 14 amino acids. CDR1 and CDR2 from the germline V gene are SGHKS and YYEKEE (reference sequence). V was cut by 1 base and J by 2 bases, with 10 bases left in between. CDR3 loop: CASSLSQGTYEQYF. The CDR3 region has the DNA TGTGCCAGCAGCTTGAGTCAGGGGACCTACGAGCAGTACTTC. Variable domain in full (rest from reference TRBV5-5 and TRBJ2-7): DAGVTQSPTHLIKTRGQQVTLRCSPISGHKSVSWYQQVLGQGPQFIFQYYEKEERGRGNFPDRFSARQFPNYSSELNVNALLLGDSALYLCASSLSQGTYEQYFGPGTRLTVT.

This chain uses TRBV7-3 with TRBJ2-1; TRBD2 is a possible D gene (5 bases). This CDR3 spans 13 amino acids. The ends were cut back, 5 bases at V and 5 bases at J, with 10 bases in the middle. The germline CDR1 and CDR2 sequences are SGHTA and FQGTGA. The CDR3: CASSPPGNNEQFF. CDR3 in DNA: TGTGCCAGCAGCCCGCCGGGGAACAATGAGCAGTTCTTC.

The chain is built from TRBV19 and TRBJ2-6, with TRBD2 identical over 8 bases. CDR1 and CDR2 (germline): LNHDA, SQIVND (reference sequence). This CDR3 has 16 amino acids. V shed 5 bases, J shed 2 bases, and the junction held 5 bases outside the gene matches. The CDR3 protein is CASSYGRGAGANVLTF. CDR3 sequence (DNA): TGTGCCAGTAGTTACGGGAGGGGAGCTGGGGCCAACGTCCTGACTTTC.

J is TRBJ2-1 and V is TRBV7-3; D is undetermined. Germline-derived CDR1 and CDR2 are SGHTA and FQGTGA. The CDR3 sequence is 13 residues long. V was shortened by 2 bases and J by 5 bases, with 7 bases between the two germline ends. In nucleotides, the CDR3 is TGTGCCAGCAGCTTAGGTTCAGACAATGAGCAGTTCTTC. It codes for CASSLGSDNEQFF. Filled out from reference TRBV7-3 and TRBJ2-1, the complete variable domain reads GAGVSQTPSNKVTEKGKYVELRCDPISGHTALYWYRQSLGQGPEFLIYFQGTGAADDSGLPNDRFFAVRPEGSVSTLKIQRTERGDSAVYLCASSLGSDNEQFFGPGTRLTVL.